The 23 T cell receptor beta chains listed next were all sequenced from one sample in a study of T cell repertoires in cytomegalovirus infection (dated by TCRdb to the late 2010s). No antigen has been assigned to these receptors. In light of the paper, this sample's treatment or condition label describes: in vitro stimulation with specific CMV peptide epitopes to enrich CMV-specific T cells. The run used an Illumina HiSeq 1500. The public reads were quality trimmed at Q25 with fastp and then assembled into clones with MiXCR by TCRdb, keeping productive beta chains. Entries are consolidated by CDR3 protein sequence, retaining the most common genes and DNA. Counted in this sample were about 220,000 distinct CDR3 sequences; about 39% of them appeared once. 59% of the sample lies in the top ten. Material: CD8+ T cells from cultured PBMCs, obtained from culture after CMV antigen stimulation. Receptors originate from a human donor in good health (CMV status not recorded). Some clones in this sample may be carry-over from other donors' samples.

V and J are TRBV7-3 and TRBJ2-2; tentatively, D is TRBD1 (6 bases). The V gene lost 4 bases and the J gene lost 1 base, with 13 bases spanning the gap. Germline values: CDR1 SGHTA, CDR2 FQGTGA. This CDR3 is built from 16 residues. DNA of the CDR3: TGTGCCAGCAGCTCCAAAATCAGGGGGAACACCGGGGAGCTGTTTTTT. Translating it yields CASSSKIRGNTGELFF. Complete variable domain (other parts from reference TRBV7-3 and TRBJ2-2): GAGVSQTPSNKVTEKGKYVELRCDPISGHTALYWYRQSLGQGPEFLIYFQGTGAADDSGLPNDRFFAVRPEGSVSTLKIQRTERGDSAVYLCASSSKIRGNTGELFFGEGSRLTVL.

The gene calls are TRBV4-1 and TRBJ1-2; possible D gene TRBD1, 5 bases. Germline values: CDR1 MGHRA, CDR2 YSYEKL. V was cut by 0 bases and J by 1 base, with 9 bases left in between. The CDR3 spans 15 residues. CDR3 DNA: TGCGCCAGCAGCCAAGAAGGACAACTTAACTATGGCTACACCTTC. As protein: CASSQEGQLNYGYTF.

CDR3 protein: CASSHPNYGYTF. For the CDR3, the DNA is TGCGCCAGCAGTCACCCGAACTATGGCTACACCTTC. The genes are TRBV5-1 and TRBJ1-2, with no clear D. Deletions cut 5 bases from V and 2 bases from J, with 7 bases between. The CDR3 spans 12 residues. Germline V gene sequence: CDR1 SGHRS, CDR2 YFSETQ.

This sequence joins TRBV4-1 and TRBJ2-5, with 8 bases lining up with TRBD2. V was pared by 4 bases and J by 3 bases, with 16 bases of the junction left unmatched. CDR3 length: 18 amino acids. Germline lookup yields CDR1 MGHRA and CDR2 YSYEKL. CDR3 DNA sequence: TGCGCCAGCAGCCCTCGATCCCTTGGCGGGGGGATCAAAGAGACCCAGTACTTC. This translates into CASSPRSLGGGIKETQYF.

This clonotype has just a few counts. The CDR3 here is CASSLTPPRDSQETQYF. The CDR3 DNA reads as TGTGCCAGCAGCTTAACCCCCCCGAGGGACAGCCAAGAGACCCAGTACTTC. V gene TRBV11-2 combines with J gene TRBJ2-5; TRBD1 matches at 7 bases. The CDR3 sequence is 17 residues long. Germline values: CDR1 SGHAT, CDR2 FQNNGV. V lost 2 bases to trimming and J lost 1 base; unmatched junction nucleotides: 10.

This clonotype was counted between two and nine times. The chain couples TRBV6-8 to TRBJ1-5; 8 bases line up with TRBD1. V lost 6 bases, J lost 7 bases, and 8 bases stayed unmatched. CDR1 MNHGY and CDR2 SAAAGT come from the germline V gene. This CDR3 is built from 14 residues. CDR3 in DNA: TGTGCCAGCAGACCTGGGACAGGAGCCCAGCCCCAGCATTTT. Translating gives CASRPGTGAQPQHF.

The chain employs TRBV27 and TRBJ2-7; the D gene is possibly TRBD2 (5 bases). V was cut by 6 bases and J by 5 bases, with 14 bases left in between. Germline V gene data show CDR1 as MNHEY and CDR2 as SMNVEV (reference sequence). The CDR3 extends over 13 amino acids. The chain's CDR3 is CASSLAGVHEQYF. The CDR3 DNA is TGTGCCAGCAGCCTCGCCGGGGTCCACGAGCAGTACTTC.

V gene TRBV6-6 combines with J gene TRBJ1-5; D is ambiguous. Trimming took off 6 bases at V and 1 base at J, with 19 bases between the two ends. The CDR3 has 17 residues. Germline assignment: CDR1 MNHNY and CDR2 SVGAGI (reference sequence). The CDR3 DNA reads TGTGCCAGCAGCCCGCAGGTACCCGAAAGGAGCAATCAGCCCCAGCATTTT. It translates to CASSPQVPERSNQPQHF.

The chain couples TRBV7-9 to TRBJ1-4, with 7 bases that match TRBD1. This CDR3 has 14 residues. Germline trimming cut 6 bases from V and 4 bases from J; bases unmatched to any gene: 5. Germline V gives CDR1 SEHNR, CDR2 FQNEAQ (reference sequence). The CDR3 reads CASSLQGINEKLFF. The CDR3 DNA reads TGTGCCAGCAGTTTACAGGGGATTAATGAAAAACTGTTTTTT.

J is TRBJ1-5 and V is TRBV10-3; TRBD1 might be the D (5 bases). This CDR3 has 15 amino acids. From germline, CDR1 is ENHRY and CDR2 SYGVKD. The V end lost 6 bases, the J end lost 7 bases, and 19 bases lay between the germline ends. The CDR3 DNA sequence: TGTGCCATCAGCTCTGAGGGGCCAGGAGGACAGCCCCAGCATTTT. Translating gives CAISSEGPGGQPQHF.

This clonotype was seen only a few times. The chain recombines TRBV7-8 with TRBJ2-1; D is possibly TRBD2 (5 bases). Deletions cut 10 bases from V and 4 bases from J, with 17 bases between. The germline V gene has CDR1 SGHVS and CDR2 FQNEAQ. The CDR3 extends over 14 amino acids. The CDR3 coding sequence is TGTGCCACAAGAAATAGCGTGGAGTACAATGAGCAGTTCTTC. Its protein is CATRNSVEYNEQFF.

The CDR3 loop is CASSPSQGARDTQYF. The CDR3 DNA is TGTGCCAGCTCACCATCACAGGGGGCGAGAGATACGCAGTATTTT. The chain has TRBV18 and TRBJ2-3, with 9 bases lining up with TRBD1. Losses at the gene ends were 2 bases for V and 5 bases for J; bases not matched to a gene: 5. The germline V gene has CDR1 KGHSH and CDR2 LQKENI. This CDR3 region has 15 residues.

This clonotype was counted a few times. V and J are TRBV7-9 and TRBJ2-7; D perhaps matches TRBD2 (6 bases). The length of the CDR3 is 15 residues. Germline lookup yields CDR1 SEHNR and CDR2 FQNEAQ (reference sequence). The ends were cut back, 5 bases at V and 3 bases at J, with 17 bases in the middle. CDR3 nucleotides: TGTGCCAGCAGCCAAGGGGCGGGAAGGATCTACGAGCAGTACTTC. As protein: CASSQGAGRIYEQYF.

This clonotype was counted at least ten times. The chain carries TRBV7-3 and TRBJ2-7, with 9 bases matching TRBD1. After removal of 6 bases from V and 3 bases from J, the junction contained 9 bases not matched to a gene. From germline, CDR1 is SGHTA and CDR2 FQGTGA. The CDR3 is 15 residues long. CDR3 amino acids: CASSPGQGRVYEQYF. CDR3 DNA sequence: TGTGCCAGCAGTCCGGGACAGGGAAGGGTCTACGAGCAGTACTTC.

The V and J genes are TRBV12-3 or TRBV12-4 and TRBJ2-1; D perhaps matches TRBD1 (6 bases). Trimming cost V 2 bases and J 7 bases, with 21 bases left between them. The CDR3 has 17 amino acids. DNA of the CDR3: TGTGCCAGCAGTTTATTCGCAGGGGTCGGAACGGGAAATGAGCAGTTCTTC. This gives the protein CASSLFAGVGTGNEQFF.

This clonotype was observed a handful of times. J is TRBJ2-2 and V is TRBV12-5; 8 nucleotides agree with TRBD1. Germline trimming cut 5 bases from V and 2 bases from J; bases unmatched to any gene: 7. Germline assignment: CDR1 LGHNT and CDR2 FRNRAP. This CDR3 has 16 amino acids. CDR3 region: CASGRQGADNTGELFF. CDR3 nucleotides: TGTGCTAGTGGTAGGCAGGGGGCTGACAACACCGGGGAGCTGTTTTTT. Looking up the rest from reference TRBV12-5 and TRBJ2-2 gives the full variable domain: DARVTQTPRHKVTEMGQEVTMRCQPILGHNTVFWYRQTMMQGLELLAYFRNRAPLDDSGMPKDRFSAEMPDATLATLKIQPSEPRDSAVYFCASGRQGADNTGELFFGEGSRLTVL.

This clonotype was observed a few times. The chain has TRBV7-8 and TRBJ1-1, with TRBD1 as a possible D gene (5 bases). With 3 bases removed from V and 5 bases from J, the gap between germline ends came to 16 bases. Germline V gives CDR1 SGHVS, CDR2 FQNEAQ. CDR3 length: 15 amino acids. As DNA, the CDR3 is TGTGCCAGCAGCTTTCATAGGGACCGAACAACTGAAGCTTTCTTT. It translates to CASSFHRDRTTEAFF.

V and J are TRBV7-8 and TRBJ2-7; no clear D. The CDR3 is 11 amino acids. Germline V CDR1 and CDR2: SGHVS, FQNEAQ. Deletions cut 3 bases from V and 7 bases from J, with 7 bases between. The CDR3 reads CASSFVLEQYF. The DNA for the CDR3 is TGTGCCAGCAGCTTTGTGCTGGAGCAGTACTTC.

CDR3 loop: CASSSGGTGYTF. CDR3 nucleotides: TGCGCCAGCTCATCCGGGGGCACTGGCTACACCTTC. The chain uses TRBV5-1 and TRBJ1-2, with D possibly TRBD1 on 6 matching bases. The CDR3 extends over 12 amino acids. Germline lookup yields CDR1 SGHRS and CDR2 YFSETQ. The ends were cut back, 7 bases at V and 7 bases at J, with 14 bases in the middle.

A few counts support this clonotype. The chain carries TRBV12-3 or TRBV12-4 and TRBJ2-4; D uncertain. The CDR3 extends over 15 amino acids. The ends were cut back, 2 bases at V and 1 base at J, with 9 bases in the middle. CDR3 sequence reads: CASSLTSGAKNIQYF. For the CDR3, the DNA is TGTGCCAGCAGTTTAACCTCTGGGGCCAAAAACATTCAGTACTTC.

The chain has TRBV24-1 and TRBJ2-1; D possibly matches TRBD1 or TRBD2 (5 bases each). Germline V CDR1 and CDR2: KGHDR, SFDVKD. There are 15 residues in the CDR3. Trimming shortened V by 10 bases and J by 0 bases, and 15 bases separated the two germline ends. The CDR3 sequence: CATGESGSSYNEQFF. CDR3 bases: TGTGCCACAGGGGAGAGTGGGTCCTCCTACAATGAGCAGTTCTTC.

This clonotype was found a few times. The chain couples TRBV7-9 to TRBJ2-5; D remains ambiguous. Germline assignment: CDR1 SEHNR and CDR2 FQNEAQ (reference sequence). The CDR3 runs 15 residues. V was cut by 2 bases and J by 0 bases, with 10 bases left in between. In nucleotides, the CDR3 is TGTGCCAGCAGCTTACCGGAAGGCTACCAAGAGACCCAGTACTTC. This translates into CASSLPEGYQETQYF.

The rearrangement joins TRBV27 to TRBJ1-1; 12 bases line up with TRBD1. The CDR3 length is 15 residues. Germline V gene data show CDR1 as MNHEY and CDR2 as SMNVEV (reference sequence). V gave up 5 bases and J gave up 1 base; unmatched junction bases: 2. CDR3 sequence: CASSPGQGANTEAFF. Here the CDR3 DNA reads TGTGCCAGCAGTCCGGGACAGGGGGCGAACACTGAAGCTTTCTTT.